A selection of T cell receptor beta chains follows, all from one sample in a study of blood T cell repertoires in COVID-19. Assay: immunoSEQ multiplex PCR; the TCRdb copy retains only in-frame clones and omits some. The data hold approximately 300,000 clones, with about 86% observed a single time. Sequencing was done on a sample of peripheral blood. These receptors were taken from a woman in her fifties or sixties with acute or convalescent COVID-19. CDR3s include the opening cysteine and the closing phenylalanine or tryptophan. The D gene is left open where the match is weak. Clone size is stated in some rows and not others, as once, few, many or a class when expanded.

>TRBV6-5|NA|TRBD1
CASSYGTGIHTEAFF
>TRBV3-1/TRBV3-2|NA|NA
CASSQAGGEQFF
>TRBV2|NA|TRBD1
CASSPGQGFSNQPQHF
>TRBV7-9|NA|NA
CASSLEIAATNEKLFF
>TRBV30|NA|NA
CAWIPGPATFNEQFF
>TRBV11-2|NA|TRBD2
CASSRGLAGGSTDTQYF
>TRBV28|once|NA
CASSPNRNTEAFF
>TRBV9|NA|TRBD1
CASSLPGQGQDTQYF
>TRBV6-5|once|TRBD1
CASSRTGLDEKLFF
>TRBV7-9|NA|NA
CASSKLGRDMRNGYTF
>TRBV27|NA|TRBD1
CASSTPGGGSEWYF
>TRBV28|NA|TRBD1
CAGFSGQPHGYTF
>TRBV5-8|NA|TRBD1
CASSLGQGILTDTQYF
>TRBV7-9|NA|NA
CASSHSGSTDTQYF
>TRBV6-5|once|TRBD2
CASKFSGSYNEQFF
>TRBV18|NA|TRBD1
CASSPDRGADYGYTF
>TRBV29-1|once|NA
CSVAHNEQFF
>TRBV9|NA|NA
CASRSSNRNYGYTF
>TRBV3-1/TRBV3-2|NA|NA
CASGQGYNEQFF
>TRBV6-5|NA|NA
CASSYSGQEAFF
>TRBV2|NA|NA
CASSELASNEQFF
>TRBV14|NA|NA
CASSQEDSYNEQFF
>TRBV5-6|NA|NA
CASSLSYSSNQPQHF
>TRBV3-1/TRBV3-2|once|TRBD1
CASSQATGGYGYTF
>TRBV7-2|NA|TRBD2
CASSDTGGGQFF
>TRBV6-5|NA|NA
CASRALATTYEQYF
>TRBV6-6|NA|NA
CASSYLQGLNQPQHF
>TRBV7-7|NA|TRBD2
CASSLARLAETQYF
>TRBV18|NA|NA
CASSPTQGQNIQYF
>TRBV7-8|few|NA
CASSLTWGEKLFF
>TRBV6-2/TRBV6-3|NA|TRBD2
CASSFPTSGDTDRETQYF
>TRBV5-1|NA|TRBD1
CASRKQGGVETQYF
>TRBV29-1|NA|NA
CSVETGSYYGYTF
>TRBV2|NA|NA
CASSEGYTGEAFF
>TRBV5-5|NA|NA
CASSLGEGRTYEQYF
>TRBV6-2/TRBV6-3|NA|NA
CASSYQAGVADTQYF
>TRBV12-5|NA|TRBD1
CASGQGANTIYF
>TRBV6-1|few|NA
CASSEELLGELFF
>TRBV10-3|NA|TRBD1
CAISETGTVSYGYTF
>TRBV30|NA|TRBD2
CAWSGLAGGMETQYF
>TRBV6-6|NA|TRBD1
CASSLYYRDSSGANVLTF
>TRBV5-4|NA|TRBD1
CASSDRGGAREKLFF
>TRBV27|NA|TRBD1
CASSPDRVRWEETQYF
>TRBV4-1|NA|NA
CASSQPVGKETQYF
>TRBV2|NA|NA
CASSEPTGDDYGYTF
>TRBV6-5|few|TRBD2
CASRSSGANTGELFF
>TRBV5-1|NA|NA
CASSLAGLGGYTF
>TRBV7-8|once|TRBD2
CASSLAGAGRAGELFF
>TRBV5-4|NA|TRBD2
CASSLELAGYNEQFF